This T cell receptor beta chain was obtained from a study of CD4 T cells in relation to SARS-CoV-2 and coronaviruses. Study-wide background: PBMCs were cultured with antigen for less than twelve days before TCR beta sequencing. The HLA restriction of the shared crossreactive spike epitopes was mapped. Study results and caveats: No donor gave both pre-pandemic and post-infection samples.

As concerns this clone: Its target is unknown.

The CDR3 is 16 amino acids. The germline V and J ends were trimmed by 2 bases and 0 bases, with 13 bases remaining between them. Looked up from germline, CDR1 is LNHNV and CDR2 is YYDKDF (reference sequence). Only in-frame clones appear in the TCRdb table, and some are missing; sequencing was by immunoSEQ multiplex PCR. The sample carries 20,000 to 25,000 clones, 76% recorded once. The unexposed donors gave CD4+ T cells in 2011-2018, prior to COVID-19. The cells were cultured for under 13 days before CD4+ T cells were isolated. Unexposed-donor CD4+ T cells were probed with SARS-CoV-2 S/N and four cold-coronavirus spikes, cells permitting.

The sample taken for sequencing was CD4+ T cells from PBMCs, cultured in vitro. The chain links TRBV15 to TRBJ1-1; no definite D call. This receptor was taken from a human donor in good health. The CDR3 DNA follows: TGTGCCACCAGCAGAAATACCGGGCCAATGAACACTGAAGCTTTCTTT. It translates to CATSRNTGPMNTEAFF.